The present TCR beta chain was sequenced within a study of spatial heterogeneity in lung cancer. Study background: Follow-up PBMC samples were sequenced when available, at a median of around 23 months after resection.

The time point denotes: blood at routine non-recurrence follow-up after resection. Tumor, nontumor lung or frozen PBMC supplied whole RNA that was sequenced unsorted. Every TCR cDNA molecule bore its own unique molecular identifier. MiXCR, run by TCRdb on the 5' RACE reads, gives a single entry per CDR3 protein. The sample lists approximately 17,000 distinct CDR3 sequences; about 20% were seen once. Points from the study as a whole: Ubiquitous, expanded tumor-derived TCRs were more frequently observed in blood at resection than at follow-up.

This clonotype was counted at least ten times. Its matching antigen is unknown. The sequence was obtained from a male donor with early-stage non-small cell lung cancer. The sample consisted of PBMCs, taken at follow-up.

CDR3 amino acids: CATSIGTSEETQYF. Here the CDR3 DNA reads TGTGCCACCAGCATCGGGACGTCGGAAGAGACCCAGTACTTC. The chain employs TRBV15 and TRBJ2-5; D tentatively reads TRBD1 or TRBD2 (5 bases each). The CDR3 spans 14 residues. Germline CDR1 LNHNV, CDR2 YYDKDF (reference sequence). The V gene lost 4 bases and the J gene lost 3 bases, with 12 bases spanning the gap.